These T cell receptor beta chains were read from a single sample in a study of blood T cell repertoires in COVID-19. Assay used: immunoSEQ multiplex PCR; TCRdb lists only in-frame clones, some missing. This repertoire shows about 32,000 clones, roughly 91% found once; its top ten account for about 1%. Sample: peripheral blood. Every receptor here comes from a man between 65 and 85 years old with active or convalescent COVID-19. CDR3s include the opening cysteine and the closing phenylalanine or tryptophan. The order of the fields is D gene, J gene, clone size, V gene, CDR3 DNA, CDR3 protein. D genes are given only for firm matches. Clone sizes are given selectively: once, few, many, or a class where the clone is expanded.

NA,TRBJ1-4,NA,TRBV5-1,TGCGCCAGCAGCTTGGAGTCAGGGGATGAAAAACTGTTTTTT,CASSLESGDEKLFF
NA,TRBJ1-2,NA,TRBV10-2,TGCGCCAGCAGTGAGTCGAGGGGGACCTATGGCTACACCTTC,CASSESRGTYGYTF
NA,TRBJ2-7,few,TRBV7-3,TGTGCCAGCAGCCGAAGCGGGACAGGCTCCTACGAGCAGTACTTC,CASSRSGTGSYEQYF
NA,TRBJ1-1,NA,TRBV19,TGTGCCAGTAGTGACAGGTTCTCTGAAGCTTTCTTT,CASSDRFSEAFF
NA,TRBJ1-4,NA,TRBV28,TGTGCCAGCAGTCCATTCCAGTCTGCAACTAATGAAAAACTGTTTTTT,CASSPFQSATNEKLFF
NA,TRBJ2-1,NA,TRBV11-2,TGTGCCAGCAGGAGCCTCTCCTACAATGAGCAGTTCTTC,CASRSLSYNEQFF
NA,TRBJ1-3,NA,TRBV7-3,TGTGCCAGCAGCCCTCAGGCGCATGGAAACACCATATATTTT,CASSPQAHGNTIYF
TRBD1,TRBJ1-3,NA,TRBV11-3,TGTGCCAGCAGCGACTCTACAGGGGGGTCTGGAAACACCATATATTTT,CASSDSTGGSGNTIYF
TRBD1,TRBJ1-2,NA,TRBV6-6,TGTGCCAGCAGTGGGGGGACAGGGAACTATGGCTACACCTTC,CASSGGTGNYGYTF
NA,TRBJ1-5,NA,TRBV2,TGTGCCAGCAGTCGAAGCACGGCCGAGGAGCCCCAGCATTTT,CASSRSTAEEPQHF
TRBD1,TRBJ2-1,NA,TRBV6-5,TGTGCCAGCAGGCCCCGGGACAGGAAAGTCAATGAGCAGTTCTTC,CASRPRDRKVNEQFF
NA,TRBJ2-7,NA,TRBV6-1,TGTGCCAGCAGACCGGGACATCCCTACGAGCAGTACTTC,CASRPGHPYEQYF
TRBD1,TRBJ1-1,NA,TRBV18,TGTGCCAGCTCACCCGGGACAGGGAGGAACACTGAAGCTTTCTTT,CASSPGTGRNTEAFF
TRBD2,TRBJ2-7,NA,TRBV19,TGTGCCAGTAGTGGCCGGACTAGCGGGAGCACCTACGAGCAGTACTTC,CASSGRTSGSTYEQYF
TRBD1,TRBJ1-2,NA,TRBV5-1,TGCGCCAGCAGCTTGGATGGACAGGGGGCCCGGTATGGCTACACCTTC,CASSLDGQGARYGYTF
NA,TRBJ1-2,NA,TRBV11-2,TGTGCCAGCAGCCTAGGGGCGGGGTTTGATGGCTATGGCTACACCTTC,CASSLGAGFDGYGYTF
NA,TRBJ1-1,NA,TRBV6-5,TGTGCCAGCAGTTACTCTTCGGGGAAGGGGGCTGAAGCTTTCTTT,CASSYSSGKGAEAFF
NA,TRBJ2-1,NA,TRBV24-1,TGTGCCACCAGGGACGGAGGACCCTACAATGAGCAGTTCTTC,CATRDGGPYNEQFF
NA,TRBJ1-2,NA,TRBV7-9,TGTGCCAGCAGCTTTTTTGAGGGCTACACCTTC,CASSFFEGYTF
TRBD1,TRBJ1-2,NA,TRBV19,TGTGCCAGTAGTCCCTCGGGACAGGCATTTTTTGGCTACACCTTC,CASSPSGQAFFGYTF
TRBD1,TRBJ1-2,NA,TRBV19,TGTGCCAGTAGTCCCGGGACAGCTTATGGCTACACCTTC,CASSPGTAYGYTF
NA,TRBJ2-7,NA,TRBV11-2,TGTGCCAGCAGCTTAGGTGGCGGGAAAGGGTACGAGCAGTACTTC,CASSLGGGKGYEQYF
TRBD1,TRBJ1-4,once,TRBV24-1,TGTGCCACCAGTGTTGAACAGGGGGACGGGGGGGAAAAACTGTTTTTT,CATSVEQGDGGEKLFF
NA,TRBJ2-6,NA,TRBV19,TGTGCCAGTACCGACAGGTCAAACTCTGGGGCCAACGTCCTGACTTTC,CASTDRSNSGANVLTF
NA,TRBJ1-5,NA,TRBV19,TGTGCCAGTAGCAACCATGGACAGCATAGCAATCAGCCCCAGCATTTT,CASSNHGQHSNQPQHF
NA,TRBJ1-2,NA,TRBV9,TGTGCCAGCAGCTATAAACCTGGGCCGGTGGTGGATGGCTACACCTTC,CASSYKPGPVVDGYTF
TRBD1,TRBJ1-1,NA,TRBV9,TGTGCCAGCAGCTCCCAGGGGGCCACTGAAGCTTTCTTT,CASSSQGATEAFF
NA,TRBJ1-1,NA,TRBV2,TGTGCCAGCAGTGATGTCGGGGGATCGGTCACTGAAGCTTTCTTT,CASSDVGGSVTEAFF
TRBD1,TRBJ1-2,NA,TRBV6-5,TGTGCCAGCAGGGACAGGGGCCGCTACTATGGCTACACCTTC,CASRDRGRYYGYTF
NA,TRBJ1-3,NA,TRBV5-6,TGTGCCAGCAGCTTGGGGCCCTCCTCTGGAAACACCATATATTTT,CASSLGPSSGNTIYF
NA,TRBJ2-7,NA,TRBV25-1,TGTGCCAGCAGTGTAGACAGACAGCCCTACGAGCAGTACTTC,CASSVDRQPYEQYF
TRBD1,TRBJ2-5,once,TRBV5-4,TGTGCCAGCAGCTGGGACAGGGGAAAAGAGACCCAGTACTTC,CASSWDRGKETQYF
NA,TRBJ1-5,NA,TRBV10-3,TGTGCCATCGGTTCCGGGAGCAATCAGCCCCAGCATTTT,CAIGSGSNQPQHF
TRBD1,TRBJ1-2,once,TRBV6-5,TGTGCCAGCAGTTACTCAGGGGGCCCCTCTAACTATGGCTACACCTTC,CASSYSGGPSNYGYTF
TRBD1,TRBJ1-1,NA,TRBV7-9,TGTGCCAGCAGCCAGGACAGGGTAGACGCTTTCTTT,CASSQDRVDAFF
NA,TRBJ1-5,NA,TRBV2,TGTGCCAGCAGTGAAGCGGCGGGGGGTGGTCATAGCAATCAGCCCCAGCATTTT,CASSEAAGGGHSNQPQHF
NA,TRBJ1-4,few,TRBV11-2,TGTGCCAGCAGCCTAGGGTTTAGCAATGAAAAACTGTTTTTT,CASSLGFSNEKLFF
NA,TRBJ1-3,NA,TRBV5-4,TGTGCCAGCAGTTCTAGCCTCTCTGGAAACACCATATATTTT,CASSSSLSGNTIYF
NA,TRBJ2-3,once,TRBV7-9,TGTGCCAGCAGCTTAGTACCGGGACATCCCACAGATACGCAGTATTTT,CASSLVPGHPTDTQYF
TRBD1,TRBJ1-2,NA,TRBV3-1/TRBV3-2,TGTGCCAGCAGCCCTCTGGGGACAGGGAGTAACTATGGCTACACCTTC,CASSPLGTGSNYGYTF